Below, one T cell receptor (beta chain) is given with its context. The CDR3 runs 15 residues. The trim removed 3 bases at V and 2 bases at J, leaving 4 bases unmatched. In germline, CDR1 is MNHEY, CDR2 SMNVEV (reference sequence). Original methodology: The assay estimated nucleated cells by amplifying reference gene primers. Using immunoSEQ multiplex PCR, the repertoire was profiled, and TCRdb retains in-frame clones only, with some absent. D and trimming were read from the DNA, whereas the V and J calls and clone size are those reported in that table. The profile shows more than 65,000 clones, approximately 79% of them singletons. This record belongs to a study of blood T cell repertoires in COVID-19. At the level of the study: Material from acute and convalescent COVID-19 was sourced from the United States, Italy and Spain. From T cells, B-cell-depleted T cells, or PBMCs came the material, which was cDNA or gDNA.

The genes are TRBV27 and TRBJ1-5; 7 positions match TRBD1. The sequence came from a human donor in a cohort sampled during active COVID-19. Sequencing input: peripheral blood. The DNA for the CDR3 is TGTGCCAGCAGTTTCTGGACAGGAGGCAATCAGCCCCAGCATTTT. This codes for CASSFWTGGNQPQHF.